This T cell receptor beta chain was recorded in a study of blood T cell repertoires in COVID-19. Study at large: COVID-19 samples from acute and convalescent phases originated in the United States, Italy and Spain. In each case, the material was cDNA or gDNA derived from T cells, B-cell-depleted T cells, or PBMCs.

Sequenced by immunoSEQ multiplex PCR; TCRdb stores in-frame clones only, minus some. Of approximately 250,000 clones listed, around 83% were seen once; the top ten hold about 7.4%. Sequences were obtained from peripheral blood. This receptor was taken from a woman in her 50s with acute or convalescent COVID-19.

CDR3 in DNA: TGTGCCAGCAGCTTAATGGGGGGAAAAACTGAAGCTTTCTTT. This gives the protein CASSLMGGKTEAFF. The chain carries TRBV7-9 and TRBJ1-1, with a possible D match to TRBD1 (5 bases). The CDR3 extends over 14 amino acids. Trimming took 2 bases from V and 5 from J, leaving 12 bases between them. CDR1 is SEHNR and CDR2 is FQNEAQ in the germline V gene (reference sequence).